The entry below gives a single T cell receptor beta chain sequence along with its context. The sample comes from a study of cytomegalovirus exposure and HLA in healthy donors. CDR3 length: 16 residues. CDR1 and CDR2 from the germline V gene are SNHLY and FYNNEI. With 3 bases clipped from V and 0 bases from J, the junction kept 6 bases outside the gene matches. The study ran its PCR with 60 Vbeta and 13 Jbeta primers. Clones were read by immunoSEQ multiplex PCR, and TCRdb kept only the in-frame ones, dropping some. The sample holds about 80,000 clones, over 70% seen once. Sequences were obtained from PBMCs. The chain employs TRBV2 and TRBJ2-7; 9 bases agree with TRBD1. The sequence derives from a woman in her forties in good health and CMV-seronegative. Here the CDR3 DNA reads TGTGCCAGCAGTGAGGGACAGGGACCCAACTCCTACGAGCAGTACTTC. Its protein is CASSEGQGPNSYEQYF.